Below are 30 T cell receptor beta chains sequenced from a single sample in a study of control samples from healthy donors and cancer patients. TCRdb's table, derived via immunoSEQ multiplex PCR, lists solely in-frame clones and lacks some. The repertoire holds about 140,000 clones, with more than 90% as singletons. Sequencing was performed on blood. The source of these receptors is a young man in good health.

This chain's CDR3 is CASSHQLAAAIYNEQFF. CDR3 bases: TGTGCCAGCAGCCACCAACTAGCGGCCGCTATTTACAATGAGCAGTTCTTC. This chain connects TRBV7-9 to TRBJ2-1, with TRBD2 matching over 8 bases. Germline V CDR1 and CDR2: SEHNR, FQNEAQ (reference sequence). There are 17 residues in the CDR3. Trimming at V came to 5 bases and at J to 4 bases, leaving 13 bases not matched to a gene.

CDR3 DNA: TGTGCCAGCAGTGATATAGGCTCAGGAGGCTACACCTTC. Amino acids: CASSDIGSGGYTF. The gene calls are TRBV25-1 and TRBJ1-2; no clear D gene. From germline, CDR1 is MGHDK and CDR2 SYGVNS. V lost 3 bases to trimming and J lost 8 bases, with 13 bases between them. This CDR3 contains 13 residues.

V usage is TRBV15 and J usage is TRBJ2-1, with TRBD2 matching over 7 bases. V shed 7 bases, J shed 3 bases, and the junction held 6 bases outside the gene matches. Germline V gene data show CDR1 as LNHNV and CDR2 as YYDKDF (reference sequence). The CDR3 has 14 residues. The CDR3 region is CATMQREDYNEQFF. The DNA of the CDR3 is TGTGCCACCATGCAGCGGGAAGACTACAATGAGCAGTTCTTC.

The rearrangement joins TRBV19 to TRBJ2-6; the match to TRBD1 covers 12 bases. The CDR3 runs 16 residues. CDR1 is LNHDA and CDR2 is SQIVND in the germline V gene (reference sequence). The V gene end was trimmed by 11 bases and the J gene end by 4 bases; junction bases not matched to a gene: 9. CDR3 loop: CAAGGQGAPGANVLTF. CDR3 sequence (DNA): TGTGCCGCAGGGGGACAGGGGGCGCCCGGGGCCAACGTCCTGACTTTC.

J is TRBJ1-1 and V is TRBV30; 9 bases agree with TRBD1. V dropped 0 bases and J dropped 1; count of bases not matched to a gene: 3. The CDR3 extends over 15 amino acids. Germline V gene sequence: CDR1 GTSNPN, CDR2 SVGIG (reference sequence). CDR3 DNA sequence: TGTGCCTGGAGTGTACTACAGGGGGCGAACACTGAAGCTTTCTTT. This gives the protein CAWSVLQGANTEAFF. Based on the CDR3 plus reference TRBV30 and TRBJ1-1, the full variable domain is SQTIHQWPATLVQPVGSPLSLECTVEGTSNPNLYWYRQAAGRGLQLLFYSVGIGQISSEVPQNLSASRPQDRQFILSSKKLLLSDSGFYLCAWSVLQGANTEAFFGQGTRLTVV.

This chain uses TRBV15 with TRBJ1-2; 7 bases line up with TRBD1. Germline V gives CDR1 LNHNV, CDR2 YYDKDF (reference sequence). The CDR3 spans 14 residues. The V and J ends lost 3 bases and 4 bases, in that order; junction bases with no gene match: 5. The CDR3: CATSSHRDSYGYTF. The DNA for the CDR3 is TGTGCCACCAGCAGTCACCGGGACAGCTATGGCTACACCTTC.

CDR3 region: CASSSDREETQYF. The CDR3 bases are TGTGCCAGCAGCTCGGACAGGGAGGAGACCCAGTACTTC. The chain joins TRBV7-9 to TRBJ2-5; 8 bases are a match to TRBD1. The CDR3 runs to 13 residues. In germline, CDR1 is SEHNR, CDR2 FQNEAQ (reference sequence). V dropped 4 bases and J dropped 5; count of bases not matched to a gene: 3.

In its sample, this clone was seen once. V and J are TRBV9 and TRBJ1-1; D is unresolved. This CDR3 region has 15 residues. With 4 bases removed from V and 1 base from J, the gap between germline ends came to 14 bases. CDR1 is SGDLS, CDR2 YYNGEE, per germline. CDR3 in amino acids: CASSPSAHRNTEAFF. The CDR3 coding sequence is TGTGCCAGCAGCCCCTCCGCTCACAGGAACACTGAAGCTTTCTTT.

The chain employs TRBV28 and TRBJ2-1; D is unresolved. The CDR3 consists of 15 residues. The germline gives CDR1 MDHEN, CDR2 SYDVKM. Trimming shortened V by 5 bases and J by 6 bases, and 17 bases separated the two germline ends. As DNA, the CDR3 is TGTGCCAGCAGTCCCCTCGGTCCGGGCGGCAATGAGCAGTTCTTC. It yields the protein CASSPLGPGGNEQFF. The full variable domain, completed using reference TRBV28 and TRBJ2-1, is DVKVTQSSRYLVKRTGEKVFLECVQDMDHENMFWYRQDPGLGLRLIYFSYDVKMKEKGDIPEGYSVSREKKERFSLILESASTNQTSMYLCASSPLGPGGNEQFFGPGTRLTVL.

The chain couples TRBV7-2 to TRBJ2-1; 8 bases align to TRBD2. Germline values: CDR1 SGHTA, CDR2 FQGNSA. The CDR3 loop spans 15 amino acids. V gave up 4 bases and J gave up 9 bases; unmatched junction bases: 11. The CDR3 nucleotides read TGTGCCAGCAGCTGGCTAGGGCGGGAGGACCCTGAGCAGTTCTTC. It yields the protein CASSWLGREDPEQFF.

This chain connects TRBV28 to TRBJ2-1; no firm D call. Germline loops: CDR1 MDHEN, CDR2 SYDVKM. Trimming shortened V by 8 bases and J by 4 bases, and 12 bases separated the two germline ends. This CDR3 is 13 amino acids long. The CDR3 region has the DNA TGTGCCAGCTCCCAAGATTCATACAATGAGCAGTTCTTC. It translates to CASSQDSYNEQFF.

This chain connects TRBV15 to TRBJ2-1; D uncertain. The CDR3 is 11 amino acids. V lost 0 bases and J lost 9, with 3 bases in between. Germline CDR1 LNHNV, CDR2 YYDKDF (reference sequence). The CDR3 spells CATSRDVEQFF. In DNA form, the CDR3 reads TGTGCCACCAGCAGAGACGTTGAGCAGTTCTTC.

The rearrangement links TRBV4-3 to TRBJ2-6, with D uncertain. Between the trimmed V and J ends, which lost 0 bases and 0 bases, there was a span of 6 bases. Germline V gives CDR1 LGHNA, CDR2 YSLEER. The CDR3 consists of 16 residues. The CDR3, as DNA: TGCGCCAGCAGCCAAGAGTCAGGCTCTGGGGCCAACGTCCTGACTTTC. Translation: CASSQESGSGANVLTF.

This rearrangement joins TRBV5-1 to TRBJ2-1, with 11 bases lining up with TRBD2. The CDR3 extends over 15 amino acids. The germline V gene encodes CDR1 SGHRS and CDR2 YFSETQ. J was trimmed by 9 bases and V by 0 bases; bases with no gene match: 5. The CDR3 here is CASSLETSGIREQFF. DNA of the CDR3: TGCGCCAGCAGCTTGGAGACTAGCGGGATTCGTGAGCAGTTCTTC.

The chain employs TRBV4-2 and TRBJ2-7, with D possibly being TRBD2 (5 bases). The CDR3 covers 16 residues. Trimming cost V 0 bases and J 0 bases, with 12 bases left between them. Germline CDR1 is LGHNA and CDR2 is YNFKEQ. This chain's CDR3 is CASSQEGSGSSYEQYF. Here the CDR3 DNA reads TGTGCCAGCAGCCAAGAAGGAAGTGGGAGCTCCTACGAGCAGTACTTC.

The chain couples TRBV21-1 to TRBJ2-5; the D call in the table, TRBD2, was not verified against the DNA. TRBV21-1 is a pseudogene. CDR3 size: 13 residues. The CDR3 coding sequence is TGTGCCAGCAGCAAGAACCCCGGAGAGACCCAGTACTTC. It codes for CASSKNPGETQYF.

The gene calls are TRBV15 and TRBJ1-2; 8 bases map to TRBD1. CDR1 LNHNV and CDR2 YYDKDF come from the germline V gene (reference sequence). The CDR3 runs 14 residues. Trimming removed 1 base from V and 9 bases from J; junction bases left unmatched: 7. As DNA, the CDR3 is TGTGCCACCAGCAGAGGGGGACAGGAGTTCAGCTACACCTTC. Protein: CATSRGGQEFSYTF.

This chain uses TRBV28 with TRBJ2-3, with D possibly being TRBD2 (7 bases). Germline-derived CDR1 and CDR2 are MDHEN and SYDVKM. Trimming pared 3 bases from V and 0 bases from J, leaving 22 bases between. CDR3 length: 19 amino acids. The CDR3: CASSFFAPGGQTSTDTQYF. In DNA form, the CDR3 reads TGTGCCAGCAGTTTTTTCGCCCCGGGGGGCCAAACTAGCACAGATACGCAGTATTTT.

This chain links TRBV2 with TRBJ1-5; unclear D gene. This CDR3 has 15 residues. Germline CDR1 and CDR2: SNHLY and FYNNEI. Between the trimmed V and J ends, which lost 6 bases and 0 bases, there was a span of 12 bases. This CDR3 is CASRAYQSSNQPQHF. Here the CDR3 DNA reads TGTGCCAGCAGGGCCTACCAATCTAGCAATCAGCCCCAGCATTTT.

This chain links TRBV5-3 with TRBJ1-2; no reliable D call. TRBV5-3 is marked as an open reading frame, function uncertain. The ends were cut back, 2 bases at V and 6 bases at J, with 5 bases in the middle. The CDR3 contains 11 residues. Here the CDR3 DNA reads TGTGCCAGAAGCTTCGGTGATGGCTACACCTTC. Protein sequence: CARSFGDGYTF.

The chain carries TRBV15 and TRBJ2-2; D is unresolved. The germline V and J ends were trimmed by 6 bases and 2 bases, with 13 bases remaining between them. Per the germline V gene, CDR1 is LNHNV and CDR2 is YYDKDF (reference sequence). The CDR3 is made up of 15 amino acids. The CDR3 DNA is TGTGCCACCAGAAGATCAGGCGGAAACACCGGGGAGCTGTTTTTT. Amino acids: CATRRSGGNTGELFF.

The chain couples TRBV14 to TRBJ1-5; D unclear. The CDR3 extends over 22 amino acids. Germline CDR1 reads SGHDN; CDR2 reads FVKESK. V lost 1 base and J 0 bases, leaving 28 bases between the germline ends. The CDR3 loop reads CASSQGIQQKHRQLNSNQPQHF. DNA for the CDR3: TGTGCCAGCAGCCAAGGGATTCAACAGAAGCACCGACAACTTAATAGCAATCAGCCCCAGCATTTT.

The CDR3 sequence is CASSLGLAGGPNEQFF. The CDR3 coding sequence is TGTGCCAGCAGCTTAGGACTAGCGGGAGGGCCAAATGAGCAGTTCTTC. This rearrangement joins TRBV9 to TRBJ2-1; 15 nucleotides align to TRBD2. There are 16 residues in the CDR3. The trim removed 4 bases at V and 7 bases at J, leaving 6 bases unmatched. The germline V gene encodes CDR1 SGDLS and CDR2 YYNGEE.

This chain links TRBV11-2 with TRBJ2-7; tentatively, D is TRBD2 (6 bases). Germline V CDR1 and CDR2: SGHAT, FQNNGV. Trimming pared 5 bases from V and 1 base from J, leaving 24 bases between. The CDR3 contains 18 residues. This chain's CDR3 is CASSTRGGTGVASYEQYF. The CDR3, as DNA: TGTGCCAGCAGCACGAGAGGAGGGACCGGTGTGGCGTCCTACGAGCAGTACTTC.

The CDR3 region has the DNA TGTGCCAGCAGCACTAGCGGGATAGGTAATGAGCAGTTCTTC. Protein product: CASSTSGIGNEQFF. The V and J genes are TRBV21-1 and TRBJ2-1; the DNA was not used to check the table's D call, TRBD2. TRBV21-1 is shown as a pseudogene. CDR3 size: 14 residues.

This clone was counted a single time. The rearrangement uses TRBV14 and TRBJ2-5, with 10 bases aligning to TRBD2. This CDR3 comprises 16 residues. J gave up 5 bases and V 0 bases, and 6 bases lay outside the gene matches. CDR1 SGHDN and CDR2 FVKESK come from the germline V gene. The CDR3 DNA follows: TGTGCCAGCAGCCAAGAGCTAGCGGGAGTGGGGGAGACCCAGTACTTC. Protein product: CASSQELAGVGETQYF.

The chain joins TRBV6-6 to TRBJ2-3; the D is unclear. V lost 6 bases and J 2 bases, leaving 6 bases between the germline ends. The CDR3 runs 12 residues. Germline-derived CDR1 and CDR2 are MNHNY and SVGAGI (reference sequence). This chain's CDR3 is CASRSHTDTQYF. In DNA form, the CDR3 reads TGTGCCAGCAGGTCCCACACAGATACGCAGTATTTT.

The chain combines TRBV28 with TRBJ2-5; 13 nucleotides align to TRBD2. This CDR3 is built from 17 residues. Per germline, CDR1 MDHEN and CDR2 SYDVKM. V dropped 5 bases and J dropped 3; count of bases not matched to a gene: 9. The CDR3 sequence is CASSPSSGLAGEETQYF. DNA of the CDR3: TGTGCCAGCAGTCCAAGCTCCGGACTAGCGGGAGAAGAGACCCAGTACTTC.

The rearrangement uses TRBV28 and TRBJ1-1; the D gene is possibly TRBD1 (6 bases). Trimming pared 3 bases from V and 5 bases from J, leaving 19 bases between. Germline V gene data show CDR1 as MDHEN and CDR2 as SYDVKM. The CDR3 length is 16 residues. The CDR3 is CASSFVTGTLGTEAFF. The CDR3 DNA follows: TGTGCCAGCAGTTTTGTCACCGGGACATTGGGGACTGAAGCTTTCTTT.

The CDR3 sequence: CASSLPGTSSTGELFF. In DNA, the CDR3 is TGCGCCAGCAGCTTACCTGGGACTAGCTCGACCGGGGAGCTGTTTTTT. The chain combines TRBV5-1 with TRBJ2-2, with 9 bases lining up with TRBD2. CDR3 size: 16 residues. CDR1 SGHRS and CDR2 YFSETQ come from the germline V gene. With 2 bases clipped from V and 5 bases from J, the junction kept 7 bases outside the gene matches.